The rows below give T cell receptor beta chains drawn from one sample of a study of blood T cell repertoires in COVID-19. Data came from immunoSEQ multiplex PCR; TCRdb stores just in-frame clones and leaves some out. The sample lists approximately 310,000 clones, 89% occurring once. The source material was PBMCs or T cells enriched from blood (not recorded which). The receptors were gathered from a man in his 60s who had recovered from COVID-19. CDR3s include the opening cysteine and the closing phenylalanine or tryptophan. The order of the fields is clone size, J gene, V gene, D gene, CDR3 DNA, CDR3 protein. The D gene is left open where the match is weak. Some rows have no size entry. The others give once, few or many, or a class for an expanded clone.

>.|TRBJ2-1|TRBV9|TRBD1
TGTGCCAGCAGCCTTGGGACAGGTTACAATGAGCAGTTCTTC
CASSLGTGYNEQFF
>.|TRBJ1-5|TRBV28|TRBD1
TGTGCCAGCAGCCCGGGGACAGGGTTTCAGCCCCAGCATTTT
CASSPGTGFQPQHF
>.|TRBJ2-7|TRBV28|.
TGTGCCAGCAGTTTCGCCCTAGCCTACGAGCAGTACTTC
CASSFALAYEQYF
>few|TRBJ2-7|TRBV14|.
TGTGCCAGCAGCCAAGATAGGGTCGCGGCGGGGTACGAGCAGTACTTC
CASSQDRVAAGYEQYF
>.|TRBJ2-7|TRBV18|.
TGTGCCAGCTCACCGGGCAGTGCCTACGAGCAGTACTTC
CASSPGSAYEQYF
>few|TRBJ1-2|TRBV12-3/TRBV12-4|.
TGTGCCAGCAGTAAGACAGATAACTATGGCTACACCTTC
CASSKTDNYGYTF
>.|TRBJ1-2|TRBV28|.
TGTGCCAGCAGTTTCAACAGGGACTATGGCTACACCTTC
CASSFNRDYGYTF
>.|TRBJ1-6|TRBV7-2|TRBD1
TGTGCCAGCAGCGGACCCGGGACAGGGGCTGGGCCCCTCCACTTT
CASSGPGTGAGPLHF
>.|TRBJ2-3|TRBV2|TRBD2
TGTGCCAGCAGTTTGACTAGCGGGAGGGATACGCAGTATTTT
CASSLTSGRDTQYF
>.|TRBJ2-7|TRBV5-1|TRBD1
TGCGCCAGCAGCTCGGACAGGGGCGGCGAGCAGTACTTC
CASSSDRGGEQYF
>.|TRBJ2-7|TRBV5-1|TRBD2
TGCGCCAGCAGCTTGGCAGGGTGGGGTACCCAACCGATAGCGGGAGGGTACGACGAGCAGTACTTC
CASSLAGWGTQPIAGGYDEQYF
>.|TRBJ2-5|TRBV5-6|TRBD2
TGTGCCAGCAGCTTGCCCGGGACTAAGTACCAAGAGACCCAGTACTTC
CASSLPGTKYQETQYF
>.|TRBJ2-5|TRBV6-5|.
TGTGCCAGCAGGTGGCAGGAACAAGAGACCCAGTACTTC
CASRWQEQETQYF
>.|TRBJ2-1|TRBV5-4|TRBD1
TGTGCCAGCAGCTTTGGGACAGGGGTTTACAATGAGCAGTTCTTC
CASSFGTGVYNEQFF
>.|TRBJ1-6|TRBV28|TRBD1
TGTGCCAGCAGGACAACAGGGGCCTATTCACCCCTCCACTTT
CASRTTGAYSPLHF
>.|TRBJ2-5|TRBV5-1|.
TGCGCCAGCAGCTTTGTAGGGAGACAAGAGACCCAGTACTTC
CASSFVGRQETQYF
>.|TRBJ2-3|TRBV27|.
TGTGCCAGCAGCGTGGGACGGGAGAGAGATACGCAGTATTTT
CASSVGRERDTQYF
>.|TRBJ2-7|TRBV5-4|TRBD2
TGTGCCAGCAGCCCCGAAGGTAGCGGGAGAGTCTACGAGCAGTACTTC
CASSPEGSGRVYEQYF
>.|TRBJ1-1|TRBV5-1|.
TGCGCCAGCAGCTTGGAAAGGACACAGGCCACTGAAGCTTTCTTT
CASSLERTQATEAFF
>.|TRBJ2-1|TRBV28|TRBD1
TGTGCCAGCACCGTGGGACAGGCCTACAATGAGCAGTTCTTC
CASTVGQAYNEQFF
>.|TRBJ2-3|TRBV5-1|TRBD2
TGCGCCAGCAGCTTGGCCGCGGGAGGACCAGATACGCAGTATTTT
CASSLAAGGPDTQYF
>.|TRBJ1-3|TRBV5-1|.
TGCGCCAGCAGCTTGGTGGCGGGGGAGATTGGAAACACCATATATTTT
CASSLVAGEIGNTIYF
>.|TRBJ1-5|TRBV28|.
TGTGCCAGCAGTTTTCTATCCAGCAATCAGCCCCAGCATTTT
CASSFLSSNQPQHF
>.|TRBJ1-1|TRBV12-2|.
TGTGCAAGTCGCTTACACACCCGGGCCCGGAGGGGCACTGAAGCTTTCTTT
CASRLHTRARRGTEAFF
>once|TRBJ2-1|TRBV28|TRBD2
TGTGCCAGCAAAACTCTGCTGACTAGCGGTTCCTACAATGAGCAGTTCTTC
CASKTLLTSGSYNEQFF
>.|TRBJ1-5|TRBV27|.
TGTGCCAGCAGTCCGGAGGGGTTGCGCAATCAGCCCCAGCATTTT
CASSPEGLRNQPQHF
>.|TRBJ2-5|TRBV2|TRBD1
TGTGCCAGCAGGACAGGGCCCCAAGAGACCCAGTACTTC
CASRTGPQETQYF
>.|TRBJ2-5|TRBV3-1/TRBV3-2|TRBD2
TGTGCCAGCAGCCTCCCCCGGACTAGCGGGAGAGAGACCCAGTACTTC
CASSLPRTSGRETQYF